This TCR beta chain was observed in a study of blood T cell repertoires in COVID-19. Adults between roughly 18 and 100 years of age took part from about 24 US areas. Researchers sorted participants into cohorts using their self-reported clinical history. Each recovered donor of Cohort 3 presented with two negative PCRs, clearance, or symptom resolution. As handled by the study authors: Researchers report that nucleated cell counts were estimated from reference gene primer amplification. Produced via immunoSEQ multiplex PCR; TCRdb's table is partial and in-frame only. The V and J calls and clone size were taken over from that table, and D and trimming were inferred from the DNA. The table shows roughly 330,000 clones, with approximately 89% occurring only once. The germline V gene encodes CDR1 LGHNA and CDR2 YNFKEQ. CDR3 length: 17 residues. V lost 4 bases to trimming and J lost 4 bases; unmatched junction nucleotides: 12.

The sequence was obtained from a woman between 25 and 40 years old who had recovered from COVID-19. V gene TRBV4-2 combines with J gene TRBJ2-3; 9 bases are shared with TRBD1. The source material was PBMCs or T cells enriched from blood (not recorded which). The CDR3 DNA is TGTGCCAGCAGCCTAATTTGGCGGACAGGGGATGCAGATACGCAGTATTTT. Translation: CASSLIWRTGDADTQYF.